This T cell receptor (beta chain) was profiled in a study of blood T cell repertoires in COVID-19. In the study overall: PBMCs, B-cell-depleted T cells, or T cells were the source of the cDNA or gDNA that made up the material.

This CDR3 region has 15 residues. Germline V gene lookup returns CDR1 LGHDT and CDR2 YNNKEL (reference sequence). The V end lost 2 bases, the J end lost 3 bases, and 8 bases lay between the germline ends. Sequencing was performed with immunoSEQ multiplex PCR; in TCRdb, only in-frame clones are kept and a portion is missing. The data hold approximately 330,000 clones, with over 80% observed a single time. The source material was peripheral blood. The chain carries TRBV3-1 (or the pseudogene TRBV3-2) and TRBJ1-6, with D unresolved. The TCR originated in a man in his thirties or forties with COVID-19, enrolled during active disease. The CDR3 reads CASSQFTDYNSPLHF. As DNA, the CDR3 is TGTGCCAGCAGCCAATTTACAGACTATAATTCACCCCTCCACTTT.